This T cell receptor beta chain was identified during a study of blood T cell repertoires in COVID-19 (dated by TCRdb to 2020 to 2021). In terms of the full investigation: Samples covering the acute and convalescent phases of COVID-19 were provided by collaborators in the United States, Italy and Spain. The prospective study material was composed of cDNA or gDNA derived from T cells, B-cell-depleted T cells, or PBMCs. The samples were drawn from the first 160 participants of the ongoing ImmuneRACE study and from 950 to 1,500 subjects provided by 6 global collaborators. Subjects who had been exposed to COVID-19, were actively infected with it, or had recovered from it provided the deeply sampled blood TCRbeta repertoires that made up the dataset. Where available, HLA class I and class II types were obtained from metadata supplied by the sample provider rather than from assay-based typing. The repertoires were released in a freely available public database intended as a resource for research on the immune response to SARS-CoV-2. A de-identified subject ID, COVID-19 status, age in years and sex were almost always included in the sample metadata. General findings and caveats noted by the study authors: The quantity of clinical and demographic metadata differed by source and by participant and was supplied without curation.

Participants in the prospective study were enrolled through a virtual design, were aged roughly 18 to 100 years, and lived in about 25 United States geographic areas. Cohort assignment in the prospective study relied on participant-reported clinical history from a screening survey and a study questionnaire. Exposed participants had been in contact with someone with a PCR-confirmed or clinician-diagnosed COVID-19 case within 2 weeks of study entry. Each participant in the prospective study had whole blood, serum and a nasopharyngeal or oropharyngeal swab collected by mobile phlebotomists. Prospective study participants could optionally give additional blood draws and questionnaires over an approximately two-month period. Before DNA extraction, blood samples from the prospective study were shipped at room temperature or frozen. On this clone itself: Its antigen has not been determined. Qualities for individual bases were not recorded, and no much larger clone is one base off.

TCRbeta CDR3 regions were amplified from genomic DNA using the immunoSEQ Assay, a bias-controlled multiplex PCR. On the study's bioinformatics: The number of nucleated cells in each sample was estimated by amplification of reference gene primers within the assay. To quantify the absolute abundance of each unique TCRbeta CDR3 rearrangement, sequence reads were collapsed and filtered. Productive Simpson clonality was computed per sample as the square root of Simpson's diversity index over productive rearrangements. Not all clones reach the TCRdb copy of this immuneACCESS table, which keeps in-frame sequences only. Checked studies attribute under half of the gap to unresolved V genes and leave the rest unexplained. V and J calls and clone size follow that table, whereas D and trimming were derived from the DNA. For this sample the table gives about 180,000 clones, of which approximately 80% were detected only once. The ten largest clones take up approximately 15% of the sample.

The germline V gene provides CDR1 SNHLY and CDR2 FYNNEI. Germline trimming: 6 bases from V, 4 bases from J; junction bases outside gene matches: 4. The CDR3, cysteine through phenylalanine, is 13 amino acids long. CDR3 DNA only is kept here, 39 bases in frame from base 1. This TCR was recovered from a man between 60 and 75 years old who had been exposed to COVID-19. Sequenced sample: PBMCs or T cells enriched from blood (not recorded which). The sequence is built from TRBV2 and TRBJ1-1, and TRBD1 matches 8 of the central bases. The CDR3 protein: CASRYRGSTEAFF. The nucleotide sequence reads TGTGCCAGCAGATACAGGGGGTCCACTGAAGCTTTCTTT.